The next 10 T cell receptor beta chains were all read from a single sample in a study of sequential checkpoint blockade in melanoma. TCRdb keeps only in-frame clones here, not all; method: immunoSEQ multiplex PCR. The sample records fewer than 35,000 clones, roughly 81% being singletons. As to treatment: randomized to nivolumab then ipilimumab (arm A) or the reverse (arm B). Sequenced material: CD8+ T cells sorted from blood (inferred from file names), taken from a patient given nivolumab and ipilimumab in sequence. The receptors derive from a human donor with melanoma.

V usage is TRBV14 and J usage is TRBJ2-5; 7 bases map to TRBD2. The germline CDR1 and CDR2 sequences are SGHDN and FVKESK. This CDR3 contains 13 residues. V lost 4 bases to trimming and J lost 3 bases; unmatched junction nucleotides: 2. The CDR3 DNA reads TGTGCCAGCAGCCCCAGCGGGAAAGAGACCCAGTACTTC. This sequence encodes CASSPSGKETQYF.

This clone was found once. The J gene is TRBJ1-4, the V gene TRBV2, with unresolved D. CDR3 length: 14 amino acids. The germline V gene has CDR1 SNHLY and CDR2 FYNNEI. V was clipped by 6 bases and J by 5 bases, with 13 bases between them. The CDR3 region has the DNA TGTGCCAGCAGCCCCCTAGGAGGGAATGAAAAACTGTTTTTT. The encoded protein is CASSPLGGNEKLFF.

This chain uses TRBV19 with TRBJ2-1; no clear D. This CDR3 is built from 13 residues. Trimming removed 4 bases from V and 3 bases from J, with 7 bases in between. CDR1 LNHDA and CDR2 SQIVND come from the germline V gene (reference sequence). CDR3 bases: TGTGCCAGTAGTAACCCAGGCTACAATGAGCAGTTCTTC. Its translation is CASSNPGYNEQFF.

The rearrangement joins TRBV4-1 to TRBJ1-2; weak D call: TRBD1 (5 bases). The V gene lost 1 base and the J gene lost 1 base, with 7 bases spanning the gap. The germline V gene has CDR1 MGHRA and CDR2 YSYEKL. The CDR3 contains 14 residues. The CDR3 spells CASSQATDNYGYTF. DNA for the CDR3: TGCGCCAGCAGCCAAGCGACAGATAACTATGGCTACACCTTC.

V is TRBV9 and J is TRBJ2-1, with 15 bases matching TRBD2. Losses at the gene ends were 4 bases for V and 0 bases for J; bases not matched to a gene: 2. The CDR3 sequence is 17 residues long. Per the germline V gene, CDR1 is SGDLS and CDR2 is YYNGEE. CDR3: CASSPGLAGGSYNEQFF. DNA of the CDR3: TGTGCCAGCAGCCCGGGACTAGCGGGAGGCTCCTACAATGAGCAGTTCTTC.

The J gene is TRBJ1-5, the V gene TRBV19; a weak D match, TRBD1 (5 bases). The CDR3 consists of 15 residues. Deletions cut 5 bases from V and 6 bases from J, with 17 bases between. Per germline, CDR1 LNHDA and CDR2 SQIVND (reference sequence). The CDR3 loop reads CASSDGGFGGQPQHF. CDR3 in DNA: TGTGCCAGTAGTGATGGAGGGTTCGGGGGTCAGCCCCAGCATTTT. The variable domain in full, completed from reference TRBV19 and TRBJ1-5, reads DGGITQSPKYLFRKEGQNVTLSCEQNLNHDAMYWYRQDPGQGLRLIYYSQIVNDFQKGDIAEGYSVSREKKESFPLTVTSAQKNPTAFYLCASSDGGFGGQPQHFGDGTRLSIL.

This clone appeared once. This chain connects TRBV19 to TRBJ1-1, with D tentatively TRBD1 (6 bases). Trimming took 3 bases from V and 1 from J, leaving 12 bases between them. The CDR3 has 15 residues. In germline, CDR1 is LNHDA, CDR2 SQIVND (reference sequence). This chain's CDR3 is CASSIFRGANTEAFF. CDR3 bases: TGTGCCAGTAGTATTTTTCGGGGGGCGAACACTGAAGCTTTCTTT.

This clone came up a few times. This rearrangement joins TRBV4-2 to TRBJ1-2; D possibly corresponds to TRBD1 (6 bases). With 0 bases removed from V and 6 bases from J, the gap between germline ends came to 14 bases. Germline V gene sequence: CDR1 LGHNA, CDR2 YNFKEQ. The CDR3 sequence is 15 residues long. In nucleotides, the CDR3 is TGTGCCAGCAGCCAAGATCGCACAGGGTTGGATGGCTACACCTTC. Residues: CASSQDRTGLDGYTF.

The chain couples TRBV5-1 to TRBJ1-1, with 8 positions matching TRBD1. The CDR3 runs 13 residues. V gave up 4 bases and J gave up 5 bases; unmatched junction bases: 4. Germline CDR1 SGHRS, CDR2 YFSETQ. Here the CDR3 DNA reads TGCGCCAGCAGCCCCAGGGGGCATACTGAAGCTTTCTTT. This sequence encodes CASSPRGHTEAFF.

The chain couples TRBV4-1 to TRBJ2-7, with D possibly TRBD1 on 6 matching bases. The ends were cut back, 4 bases at V and 6 bases at J, with 19 bases in the middle. The CDR3 spans 15 residues. CDR1 is MGHRA and CDR2 is YSYEKL in the germline V gene. The CDR3 coding sequence is TGCGCCAGCAGCCCCTTGGGCCCAGGGGATTCCGAGCAGTACTTC. This encodes CASSPLGPGDSEQYF.